These 8 T cell receptor beta chains originate from one sample sequenced in a study of blood T cell repertoires in COVID-19 (dated by TCRdb to 2018 to 2021). Preparation of the library involved the immunoSEQ multiplex PCR assay. TCRdb obtained this table from immuneACCESS and retained in-frame rearrangements with V and J assigned. These tables miss some clones; where compared with another copy, unresolved V genes account for less than half of the shortfall, and the remainder is unexplained. The sample table shows about 110,000 clones, and roughly 83% are seen once. The ten largest clones capture less than 5% of the sample. What was sequenced was peripheral blood. Receptors were obtained from a human donor in a cohort sampled during active COVID-19.

V is TRBV9 and J is TRBJ2-1, with a tentative D call TRBD2 (5 bases). Germline CDR1 and CDR2: SGDLS and YYNGEE. The CDR3 is 15 residues long. The V end was cut by 1 base, the J end by 6 bases, with 14 bases between. The CDR3 region has the DNA TGTGCCAGCAGCGTACGCGGGCTAGCTGGCAATGAGCAGTTCTTC. As protein: CASSVRGLAGNEQFF.

The chain joins TRBV7-3 to TRBJ2-3; 7 bases agree with TRBD2. Trimming at V came to 3 bases and at J to 2 bases, leaving 2 bases not matched to a gene. Germline V gives CDR1 SGHTA, CDR2 FQGTGA. The CDR3 consists of 14 residues. CDR3 residues: CASSLLAATDTQYF. The CDR3 DNA is TGTGCCAGCAGCTTGCTAGCGGCCACAGATACGCAGTATTTT.

The chain has TRBV6-6 and TRBJ2-7, with 9 positions matching TRBD2. V lost 4 bases to trimming and J lost 4 bases; unmatched junction nucleotides: 8. CDR1 and CDR2 from the germline V gene are MNHNY and SVGAGI (reference sequence). This CDR3 is 15 amino acids long. CDR3 amino acids: CASSSTAGGRYEQYF. The CDR3, as DNA: TGTGCCAGCAGTTCGACTGCGGGAGGGCGGTACGAGCAGTACTTC.

A few counts support this clone. V and J are TRBV7-8 and TRBJ2-5; D remains ambiguous. Germline V gives CDR1 SGHVS, CDR2 FQNEAQ. V lost 5 bases, J lost 2 bases, and 9 bases lay in between. The CDR3 sequence is 13 residues long. CDR3 DNA sequence: TGTGCCAGCAGCCCCCCGAGGCAAGAGACCCAGTACTTC. Its protein is CASSPPRQETQYF.

V is TRBV18 and J is TRBJ2-3, with D possibly being TRBD1 (5 bases). This CDR3 contains 15 residues. V lost 3 bases, J lost 2 bases, and 12 bases lay in between. CDR1 is KGHSH, CDR2 LQKENI, per germline. CDR3 in amino acids: CASSPKQDSTDTQYF. CDR3 nucleotides: TGTGCCAGCTCACCGAAACAGGATTCCACAGATACGCAGTATTTT.

This clone has just a few counts. This chain joins TRBV9 and TRBJ2-7; tentatively, D is TRBD1 (6 bases). The CDR3 length is 14 residues. V was trimmed by 4 bases and J by 3 bases, leaving 14 bases between them. The germline CDR1 and CDR2 sequences are SGDLS and YYNGEE. CDR3 amino acids: CASSLTGTNYEQYF. The CDR3 DNA is TGTGCCAGCAGCTTGACAGGTACCAACTACGAGCAGTACTTC.

This chain uses TRBV12-3 or TRBV12-4 with TRBJ1-1, with TRBD1 identical over 7 bases. V dropped 6 bases and J dropped 8; count of bases not matched to a gene: 6. This CDR3 spans 12 amino acids. The CDR3 loop reads CASSPDRREAFF. CDR3 in DNA: TGTGCCAGCAGCCCGGACAGGAGAGAAGCTTTCTTT.

This clone was seen a few times. V is TRBV12-3 or TRBV12-4 and J is TRBJ1-5, with D tentatively TRBD1 (6 bases). The CDR3 totals 13 residues. V lost 4 bases to trimming and J lost 7 bases, with 11 bases between them. The CDR3 reads CASSWLQGQPQHF. In DNA, the CDR3 is TGTGCCAGCAGTTGGCTACAGGGCCAGCCCCAGCATTTT.